A single sample is the source of the 26 T cell receptor beta chains below, sequenced in a study of blood T cell repertoires in COVID-19 (dated by TCRdb to the early 2020s). The library relied on the immunoSEQ multiplex PCR assay. TCRdb retrieved this table from immuneACCESS and kept in-frame rearrangements only. Not all clones are present; in checked studies, unresolved V genes account for under half, and no reason is known for the remainder. For this sample there are about 210,000 clones; about four fifths appear just once. 7.6% of the sample rests with the top ten. Sequencing used peripheral blood. The receptors stem from a woman aged 45-65 years with active or convalescent COVID-19.

The chain links TRBV29-1 to TRBJ2-3, with D possibly being TRBD2 (6 bases). The CDR3 consists of 15 residues. Germline CDR1 SQVTM, CDR2 ANQGSEA. Trimming removed 8 bases from V and 5 bases from J, with 23 bases in between. The CDR3 DNA is TGCAGCTTCACCCCGATGACTAGTTCGAGAGATACGCAGTATTTT. The encoded protein is CSFTPMTSSRDTQYF.

J is TRBJ1-5 and V is TRBV5-1, with TRBD1 matching 9 bases. The CDR3 has 15 amino acids. The trim removed 4 bases at V and 3 bases at J, leaving 5 bases unmatched. Germline V gives CDR1 SGHRS, CDR2 YFSETQ. For the CDR3, the DNA is TGCGCCAGCAGCCCGACAGGGGGGTCCAATCAGCCCCAGCATTTT. It is translated as CASSPTGGSNQPQHF.

This rearrangement joins TRBV29-1 to TRBJ2-7; 8 bases align to TRBD2. Trimming at V came to 1 base and at J to 6 bases, leaving 2 bases not matched to a gene. CDR1 and CDR2 from the germline V gene are SQVTM and ANQGSEA. The CDR3 runs 12 residues. CDR3 in DNA: TGCAGCGTTGAAGGGACTAGCACCGAGCAGTACTTC. This gives the protein CSVEGTSTEQYF.

The V and J genes are TRBV6-5 and TRBJ2-7; TRBD2 might be the D (7 bases). Trimming left V 5 bases short and J 3 bases short, with 17 bases between. Germline CDR1 is MNHEY and CDR2 is SVGAGI. The CDR3 runs to 15 residues. CDR3 sequence: CASSHKGGGYYEQYF. In DNA form, the CDR3 reads TGTGCCAGCAGTCACAAAGGGGGGGGATACTACGAGCAGTACTTC.

The chain joins TRBV5-6 to TRBJ1-2; D gene uncertain. CDR1 and CDR2 from the germline V gene are SGHDT and YYEEEE. CDR3 length: 16 amino acids. V lost 4 bases to trimming and J lost 0 bases, with 16 bases between them. In DNA form, the CDR3 reads TGTGCCAGCAGCCCCGGAGGTAGGCGAACTAACTATGGCTACACCTTC. Its protein product is CASSPGGRRTNYGYTF.

The gene calls are TRBV19 and TRBJ1-2; no clear D. The germline gives CDR1 LNHDA, CDR2 SQIVND (reference sequence). Trimming cost V 4 bases and J 2 bases, with 14 bases left between them. CDR3 size: 15 residues. CDR3 region: CASSTRRDGNYGYTF. The CDR3 DNA sequence: TGTGCCAGTAGTACCCGAAGAGACGGGAACTATGGCTACACCTTC.

The rearrangement joins TRBV10-3 to TRBJ1-2; D is ambiguous. CDR1 is ENHRY and CDR2 is SYGVKD in the germline V gene. V was shortened by 10 bases and J by 4 bases, with 19 bases between the two germline ends. The CDR3 extends over 14 amino acids. The CDR3 DNA is TGTGCCACTCGGGCCGACCTGCGGGCCTATGGCTACACCTTC. Amino acids: CATRADLRAYGYTF.

For this clone: A read error may produce the germline difference seen at one junction end. This rearrangement joins TRBV5-1 to TRBJ1-2, with no clear D. Germline CDR1 and CDR2: SGHRS and YFSETQ. This CDR3 is built from 11 residues. DNA for the CDR3: TGCGCCAGCAGCTTGGGTCTCGAGGCCACATTC. Amino acid sequence: CASSLGLEATF.

This clone was seen a single time. The chain recombines TRBV28 with TRBJ1-2, with TRBD1 identical over 9 bases. V was clipped by 8 bases and J by 8 bases; unmatched bases: 15. This CDR3 contains 15 residues. Germline loops: CDR1 MDHEN, CDR2 SYDVKM. The CDR3 region has the DNA TGTGCCAGCGGATTGGACGCCGGGACAGGGAGCGGCTACACCTTC. Encoded protein: CASGLDAGTGSGYTF.

This chain connects TRBV25-1 to TRBJ1-1, with D perhaps TRBD1 (5 bases). Per the germline V gene, CDR1 is MGHDK and CDR2 is SYGVNS. The CDR3 covers 12 residues. The V end was cut by 10 bases, the J end by 3 bases, with 12 bases between. CDR3 sequence: CATAGGYTEAFF. CDR3 nucleotides: TGTGCCACCGCGGGGGGTTACACTGAAGCTTTCTTT.

This clone was recorded only once. The J gene is TRBJ2-6, the V gene TRBV3-1 (or the pseudogene TRBV3-2), with D maybe TRBD2 (6 bases). The CDR3 loop spans 17 amino acids. Germline V gene lookup returns CDR1 LGHDT and CDR2 YNNKEL (reference sequence). V was pared by 1 base and J by 0 bases, with 10 bases between. CDR3 sequence reads: CASSQVRGISGANVLTF. In nucleotides, the CDR3 is TGTGCCAGCAGCCAAGTCCGGGGGATCTCTGGGGCCAACGTCCTGACTTTC.

This chain uses TRBV4-1 with TRBJ2-5; 8 bases are a match to TRBD2. After removal of 3 bases from V and 3 bases from J, the junction contained 3 bases not matched to a gene. The germline CDR1 and CDR2 sequences are MGHRA and YSYEKL. The CDR3 contains 14 residues. For the CDR3, the DNA is TGCGCCAGCAGCCAGCGAGCGGGAGAAGAGACCCAGTACTTC. Translating it yields CASSQRAGEETQYF.

The rearrangement links TRBV30 to TRBJ2-7; D is undetermined. The CDR3 is 13 amino acids. V was pared by 0 bases and J by 1 base, with 7 bases between. Germline-derived CDR1 and CDR2 are GTSNPN and SVGIG (reference sequence). This CDR3 reads CAWSVGASYEQYF. Here the CDR3 DNA reads TGTGCCTGGAGTGTTGGAGCATCCTACGAGCAGTACTTC.

Notes on this clone: Other DNA sequences from this sample encode an identical CDR3 as well. This chain uses TRBV5-1 with TRBJ1-2; TRBD1 might be the D (5 bases). V was trimmed by 0 bases and J by 3 bases, leaving 9 bases between them. The germline V gene has CDR1 SGHRS and CDR2 YFSETQ. There are 14 residues in the CDR3. CDR3 region: CASSLVPGDYGYTF. The CDR3 coding sequence is TGCGCCAGCAGCTTGGTCCCGGGGGACTATGGCTACACCTTC.

Concerning this clone itself: Its ends do not fully match the called genes, so a read error is possible. V usage is TRBV18 and J usage is TRBJ2-3; the match to TRBD1 covers 9 bases. This CDR3 is built from 16 residues. Germline CDR1 is KGHSH and CDR2 is LQKENI. CDR3 nucleotides: TGTGCCAGCTCCCCACAGGGGGCTGCCGGGGGAGATACGCAGTATTTT. It codes for CASSPQGAAGGDTQYF.

CDR3 bases: TGTGCCAGTAGTATAGAGACTGAACCCTATAATTCACCCCTCCACTTT. Residues: CASSIETEPYNSPLHF. V usage is TRBV19 and J usage is TRBJ1-6; D uncertain. CDR1 and CDR2 (germline): LNHDA, SQIVND (reference sequence). The CDR3 length is 16 residues. Deletions cut 0 bases from V and 2 bases from J, with 8 bases between.

The rearrangement links TRBV24-1 to TRBJ1-2; no firm D call. Germline-derived CDR1 and CDR2 are KGHDR and SFDVKD. This CDR3 comprises 13 residues. V lost 0 bases and J lost 8, with 9 bases in between. The CDR3 sequence: CATSDLSISGYTF. The CDR3 region has the DNA TGTGCCACCAGTGATTTGTCTATTTCGGGCTACACCTTC.

The chain links TRBV6-5 to TRBJ2-1, with D possibly being TRBD1 (6 bases). This CDR3 has 15 amino acids. V gave up 6 bases and J gave up 5 bases, with 17 bases separating them. Germline assignment: CDR1 MNHEY and CDR2 SVGAGI. The CDR3 DNA reads as TGTGCCAGCAGGGACAGAATGTCCAGCCACAATGAGCAGTTCTTC. This gives the protein CASRDRMSSHNEQFF.

This sequence joins TRBV5-6 and TRBJ2-1; 10 positions match TRBD2. V lost 1 base to trimming and J lost 12 bases; unmatched junction nucleotides: 7. CDR3 size: 14 residues. CDR1 and CDR2 from the germline V gene are SGHDT and YYEEEE. The CDR3 reads CASSLISSGSRQFF. Written as DNA, the CDR3 is TGTGCCAGCAGCTTGATCTCTAGCGGGAGTAGGCAGTTCTTC.

By frequency in the sample, this clone is medium-sized. V gene TRBV4-1 combines with J gene TRBJ2-6; unclear D gene. CDR1 is MGHRA, CDR2 YSYEKL, per germline. The CDR3 has 15 residues. Trimming took 5 bases from V and 0 from J, leaving 8 bases between them. The CDR3 region is CASSSHSSGANVLTF. CDR3 in DNA: TGCGCCAGCAGCTCCCACAGCTCTGGGGCCAACGTCCTGACTTTC.

This chain joins TRBV20-1 and TRBJ2-2; D gene uncertain. V was cut by 3 bases and J by 5 bases, with 16 bases left in between. The length of the CDR3 is 15 residues. CDR1 is DFQATT and CDR2 is SNEGSKA in the germline V gene (reference sequence). The CDR3 loop reads CSASAQGAGTGELFF. The CDR3 nucleotides read TGCAGTGCTAGTGCCCAAGGCGCAGGTACCGGGGAGCTGTTTTTT.

The chain couples TRBV20-1 to TRBJ2-1; no definite D call. This CDR3 has 11 residues. Looked up from germline, CDR1 is DFQATT and CDR2 is SNEGSKA (reference sequence). Deletions cut 3 bases from V and 4 bases from J, with 4 bases between. The CDR3 region has the DNA TGCAGTGCTAGCAGATACAATGAGCAGTTCTTC. Encoded protein: CSASRYNEQFF.

This clone has only one observation. The chain employs TRBV19 and TRBJ1-4; 7 positions agree with TRBD1. Unmatched junction bases numbered 11, after V lost 5 bases and J lost 8 bases. Per germline, CDR1 LNHDA and CDR2 SQIVND (reference sequence). This CDR3 comprises 15 residues. CDR3 residues: CASSRQGDIREKLFF. The CDR3 DNA reads TGTGCCAGTAGTCGGCAGGGGGATATACGCGAAAAACTGTTTTTT.

The genes are TRBV24-1 and TRBJ2-1; 11 positions match TRBD2. The germline gives CDR1 KGHDR, CDR2 SFDVKD. The junction had 8 bases not matched to a gene; V was cut back by 4 bases and J by 7 bases. This CDR3 spans 16 amino acids. CDR3 sequence (DNA): TGTGCCACCAGTGACCCCACTAGCGGGAGCTTAAATGAGCAGTTCTTC. Residues: CATSDPTSGSLNEQFF.

V usage is TRBV9 and J usage is TRBJ2-1; TRBD2 matches at 10 bases. Trimming cost V 3 bases and J 9 bases; bases outside gene matches: 15. Germline loops: CDR1 SGDLS, CDR2 YYNGEE. The CDR3 totals 17 residues. CDR3 sequence (DNA): TGTGCCAGCAGCGCCCCCTTCGTAGCGGGAGGCCGGGGTGAGCAGTTCTTC. Translation gives CASSAPFVAGGRGEQFF.

V and J are TRBV7-9 and TRBJ1-6; the match to TRBD1 covers 8 bases. V trimming: 5 bases; J trimming: 14 bases; junction bases outside the gene matches: 11. The CDR3 spans 14 residues. From germline, CDR1 is SEHNR and CDR2 FQNEAQ (reference sequence). The CDR3 nucleotides read TGTGCCAGCAGCGACAGGGGCGACCCCCCAACCCTCCACTTT. It codes for CASSDRGDPPTLHF.